The source of this T cell receptor beta chain is a study of human T cells and chemical hapten exposure. Background on the study: Among samples, TCR yields varied mainly because of small differences in pooled library volume. Findings and limits, study-wide: No change in TCRs above 1 in 1000 frequency was produced by DPC sensitization.

It was the library that attached unique molecular identifiers to individual cDNA molecules. Authors' data handling: The number of TCRs in each sample had a median of approximately 93,000 and spanned roughly 23,224 to 750,000. TCRdb reprocessed the RACE reads via MiXCR and lists one record per CDR3 protein. The V and J calls reflect TCRdb's pipeline rather than the authors' work. The sample records around 70,000 distinct CDR3 sequences, around 6.3% being singletons. This clonotype was recorded at least ten times. What it binds is not known. As for time point: healthy volunteer bleed at 6 weeks. Unseparated into fractions, whole blood served as the source from which total RNA was extracted. Trimming left V 5 bases short and J 5 bases short, with 18 bases between. Looked up from germline, CDR1 is SGHTA and CDR2 is FQGTGA. The CDR3 has 15 amino acids.

The rearrangement links TRBV7-3 to TRBJ1-1, with unresolved D. This receptor was obtained from a female donor in good health. Some clones in this sample may be carry-over from other donors' samples. The sample taken for sequencing was whole blood. In DNA, the CDR3 is TGTGCCAGCAGCCTCTCCGGCCACCCGGGGACTGAAGCTTTCTTT. It codes for CASSLSGHPGTEAFF.